The 28 T cell receptor beta chains given below trace back to one sample, sequenced in a study of CD8+CD57+ T cells in acquired aplastic anemia. Investigators profiled TCR beta VDJ and CDR3 from genomic DNA template. Using its own MiXCR run on the reads, TCRdb lists one record per CDR3 protein. The sample includes approximately 170,000 distinct CDR3 sequences, around half of them seen just once. Patients picked for sequencing had shown CD8+CD57+ cell expansion detected by flow cytometry. The sequenced material came from sorted CD4+, CD8+, or CD8+CD57+ T cells (not recorded which) from PBMCs. These receptors came from a human donor with aplastic anemia.

Remarks on this clonotype: A much larger clone differs from this one at a single base, so this may be a read error. The rearrangement joins TRBV11-1 to TRBJ2-1; tentatively, D is TRBD1 (5 bases). Trimming pared 7 bases from V and 6 bases from J, leaving 19 bases between. The CDR3 runs 15 residues. Germline V gene data show CDR1 as SGHAT and CDR2 as FQDESV (reference sequence). The CDR3 coding sequence is TGTGCCAGCAACTTCGATTTGACAGTTCTCAATGAGCAGTTCTTC. It codes for CASNFDLTVLNEQFF.

The V call is TRBV19, the J call TRBJ1-1; TRBD1 is a possible D gene (6 bases). V was cut by 7 bases and J by 2 bases, with 14 bases left in between. Germline V lookup: CDR1 LNHDA, CDR2 SQIVND (reference sequence). This CDR3 is 14 amino acids long. The CDR3: CASIPGTTNTEAFF. CDR3 sequence (DNA): TGTGCCAGTATCCCCGGGACAACAAACACTGAAGCTTTCTTT.

This clonotype was detected only once. The CDR3 does not close with the conserved phenylalanine or tryptophan, likely indicating a read error. The limits of the CDR3 on the DNA are not certain, so only TCRdb's listed CDR3 is given. The rearrangement uses TRBV7-8 and TRBJ2-7; the table names TRBD2, a call not compared with the DNA. Looked up from germline, CDR1 is SGHVS and CDR2 is FQNEAQ. The CDR3 length equals 12 residues, ends included. CDR3 sequence reads: CASSPSTSIRVL.

This clonotype showed up many times. The chain recombines TRBV7-2 with TRBJ2-2, with D possibly TRBD2 on 6 matching bases. CDR1 and CDR2 (germline): SGHTA, FQGNSA. V lost 6 bases and J lost 8, with 16 bases in between. The CDR3 is 14 amino acids. In DNA form, the CDR3 reads TGTGCCAGCAGGCGGGACGGGGAAGTAGGGGAGCTGTTTTTT. This translates into CASRRDGEVGELFF.

The chain has TRBV7-9 and TRBJ1-1; D is undetermined. V was shortened by 1 base and J by 10 bases, with 13 bases between the two germline ends. This CDR3 contains 13 residues. CDR1 and CDR2 from the germline V gene are SEHNR and FQNEAQ (reference sequence). For the CDR3, the DNA is TGTGCCAGCAGCTTAGAACTCCCCAGAGGAGCTTTCTTT. This gives the protein CASSLELPRGAFF.

This clonotype came up many times. V gene TRBV7-9 combines with J gene TRBJ1-2; D gene unclear. The CDR3 is 13 amino acids. Germline CDR1 is SEHNR and CDR2 is FQNEAQ (reference sequence). Deletions cut 0 bases from V and 8 bases from J, with 10 bases between. This chain's CDR3 is CASSLAQGWGYTF. Written as DNA, the CDR3 is TGTGCCAGCAGCTTAGCGCAAGGGTGGGGCTACACCTTC.

The chain has TRBV15 and TRBJ1-5; 10 nucleotides line up with TRBD1. This CDR3 has 20 amino acids. Germline assignment: CDR1 LNHNV and CDR2 YYDKDF (reference sequence). V gave up 0 bases and J gave up 1 base; unmatched junction bases: 12. The CDR3 region is CATSRDKRDRGPGSNQPQHF. The CDR3 DNA sequence: TGTGCCACCAGCAGAGATAAGAGGGACAGGGGTCCTGGGAGCAATCAGCCCCAGCATTTT.

The chain links TRBV19 to TRBJ2-7; no reliable D call. In germline, CDR1 is LNHDA, CDR2 SQIVND (reference sequence). V shed 7 bases and J shed 7 bases, with 26 bases lying between them. This CDR3 contains 16 residues. CDR3 sequence reads: CASTEIGGSRHNEQYV. The CDR3 coding sequence is TGTGCCAGTACCGAGATCGGTGGTAGTCGCCACAATGAGCAGTACGTC.

The rearrangement uses TRBV9 and TRBJ2-5, with D unresolved. The germline CDR1 and CDR2 sequences are SGDLS and YYNGEE. CDR3 length equals 13 residues. Deletions cut 0 bases from V and 9 bases from J, with 12 bases between. This CDR3 reads CASSVGDSGPQYF. As DNA, the CDR3 is TGTGCCAGCAGCGTAGGGGATTCGGGTCCCCAGTACTTC.

This chain uses TRBV7-9 with TRBJ2-2; TRBD2 might be the D (7 bases). V lost 5 bases and J 4 bases, leaving 17 bases between the germline ends. Germline lookup yields CDR1 SEHNR and CDR2 FQNEAQ (reference sequence). The CDR3 is made up of 16 amino acids. This CDR3 is CASSENEGGGTGELFF. Here the CDR3 DNA reads TGTGCCAGCAGCGAAAACGAGGGAGGGGGCACCGGGGAGCTGTTTTTT.

This clonotype was observed at least ten times. The J gene is TRBJ2-7, the V gene TRBV7-2; the match to TRBD2 covers 7 bases. The CDR3 covers 15 residues. Germline V CDR1 and CDR2: SGHTA, FQGNSA. J lost 3 bases, V lost 5 bases, and 10 bases had no gene match. Here the CDR3 DNA reads TGTGCCAGCAGCATTTTCCCCGGCGGGGGCTACGAGCAGTACGTC. Translated: CASSIFPGGGYEQYV.

There are a few counts of this clonotype. The chain uses TRBV19 and TRBJ2-1; 8 bases are shared with TRBD1. The CDR3 has 15 residues. Germline V lookup: CDR1 LNHDA, CDR2 SQIVND (reference sequence). V shed 6 bases, J shed 1 base, and the junction held 5 bases outside the gene matches. CDR3 sequence: CASRLDRGSYNEQFF. CDR3 sequence (DNA): TGTGCCAGTAGGCTAGACAGGGGATCCTACAATGAGCAGTTCTTC.

Many counts were recorded for this clonotype. This chain joins TRBV10-3 and TRBJ2-5, with 7 positions matching TRBD1. The V and J ends lost 5 bases and 3 bases, in that order; junction bases with no gene match: 6. The CDR3 spans 14 residues. In germline, CDR1 is ENHRY, CDR2 SYGVKD. The CDR3 nucleotides are TGTGCCATCAGTTCAAACGACAGGGAAGAGACCCAGTACTTC. This gives the protein CAISSNDREETQYF.

A note on this clonotype: A much larger clone lies one base from this, so it may be a read error. The V and J genes are TRBV15 and TRBJ1-2; no clear D gene. The germline CDR1 and CDR2 sequences are LNHNV and YYDKDF (reference sequence). V lost 4 bases, J lost 7 bases, and 13 bases lay in between. This CDR3 has 13 residues. CDR3 DNA: TGTGCCACCAGCACCGCCTCAGGTGGTGGCTACACCTTC. This codes for CATSTASGGGYTF.

The chain employs TRBV6-1 and TRBJ2-1, with D perhaps being TRBD1 or TRBD2 (5 bases each). Trimming removed 1 base from V and 2 bases from J, with 12 bases in between. The CDR3 totals 16 residues. Germline values: CDR1 MNHNS, CDR2 SASEGT. CDR3 bases: TGTGCCAGCAGTGAAGATCCGGGACCTACCTACAATGAGCAGTTCTTC. Its protein product is CASSEDPGPTYNEQFF.

The V call is TRBV10-3, the J call TRBJ2-5; TRBD2 matches 11 bases. The trim removed 6 bases at V and 0 bases at J, leaving 0 bases unmatched. There are 14 residues in the CDR3. Per the germline V gene, CDR1 is ENHRY and CDR2 is SYGVKD. CDR3 protein: CAIRTSGNQETQYF. The DNA for the CDR3 is TGTGCCATCAGGACTAGCGGGAACCAAGAGACCCAGTACTTC.

V and J are TRBV6-2 or TRBV6-3 and TRBJ2-6; 10 nucleotides align to TRBD1. The V gene's germline CDR1 is MNHEY and CDR2 SVGEGT. The CDR3 consists of 18 residues. J was trimmed by 4 bases and V by 0 bases; bases with no gene match: 6. CDR3 sequence: CASSYSWTGGSGANVLTF. CDR3 nucleotides: TGTGCCAGCAGTTACTCTTGGACAGGGGGGTCAGGGGCCAACGTCCTGACTTTC.

This chain connects TRBV29-1 to TRBJ2-1; either TRBD1 or TRBD2 may fit D (6 bases each). Per germline, CDR1 SQVTM and CDR2 ANQGSEA. Trimming cost V 3 bases and J 7 bases, with 16 bases left between them. The CDR3 runs 14 residues. This chain's CDR3 is CSVENLGGLNEQFF. CDR3 nucleotides: TGCAGCGTTGAGAACTTGGGGGGCCTAAATGAGCAGTTCTTC.

The chain has TRBV5-4 and TRBJ1-2, with D maybe TRBD1 (5 bases). The V end lost 2 bases, the J end lost 6 bases, and 11 bases lay between the germline ends. Germline loops: CDR1 SGHNT, CDR2 YYREEE (reference sequence). CDR3 length: 13 residues. CDR3 DNA sequence: TGTGCCAGCAGCTTAAGGCAGGGAGATGGCTACACCTTC. This sequence encodes CASSLRQGDGYTF.

The J gene is TRBJ1-5, the V gene TRBV15, with TRBD1 identical over 10 bases. The CDR3 extends over 17 amino acids. Trimming took 3 bases from V and 3 from J; bases not matched to a gene: 8. The germline V gene has CDR1 LNHNV and CDR2 YYDKDF (reference sequence). The CDR3 region is CATSSRTGTGVNQPQHF. CDR3 bases: TGTGCCACCAGCAGCCGCACCGGGACAGGGGTCAATCAGCCCCAGCATTTT.

The chain carries TRBV9 and TRBJ1-6; TRBD1 agrees at 8 bases. Unmatched junction bases numbered 4, after V lost 4 bases and J lost 13 bases. The CDR3 spans 12 residues. CDR1 is SGDLS, CDR2 YYNGEE, per germline. In DNA form, the CDR3 reads TGTGCCAGCAGCCAGGACAGGGCGCCCCTCCACTTT. This gives the protein CASSQDRAPLHF.

The J gene is TRBJ2-1, the V gene TRBV10-3; 10 nucleotides line up with TRBD1. The CDR3 runs 16 residues. J lost 5 bases, V lost 4 bases, and 8 bases had no gene match. The germline CDR1 and CDR2 sequences are ENHRY and SYGVKD. The CDR3 bases are TGTGCCATCAGTGGGGGACAGGGGACCTACCACAATGAGCAGTTCTTC. Amino acid sequence: CAISGGQGTYHNEQFF.

The V and J genes are TRBV7-2 and TRBJ2-7; TRBD1 agrees at 12 bases. This CDR3 is 15 amino acids long. Germline assignment: CDR1 SGHTA and CDR2 FQGNSA. The trim removed 5 bases at V and 5 bases at J, leaving 7 bases unmatched. CDR3 bases: TGTGCCAGCAGCGGAACCGGGACAGGGGGCGACGAGCAGTACGTC. This encodes CASSGTGTGGDEQYV.

The chain recombines TRBV10-1 with TRBJ2-7; 7 positions match TRBD1. V trimming: 2 bases; J trimming: 4 bases; junction bases outside the gene matches: 2. The V gene's germline CDR1 is WNHNN and CDR2 SYGVQD (reference sequence). This CDR3 contains 13 residues. DNA of the CDR3: TGCGCCAGCAGTGAGGGACAGGCATACGAGCAGTACTTC. Translated, it gives CASSEGQAYEQYF.

The rearrangement links TRBV7-9 to TRBJ1-1, with unresolved D. This CDR3 spans 11 amino acids. Germline values: CDR1 SEHNR, CDR2 FQNEAQ (reference sequence). V lost 1 base to trimming and J lost 10 bases, with 7 bases between them. The CDR3 reads CASSLDRVAFF. As DNA, the CDR3 is TGTGCCAGCAGCTTAGACCGGGTAGCTTTCTTT.

The chain carries TRBV20-1 and TRBJ2-5; 8 bases are a match to TRBD1. The junction had 5 bases not matched to a gene; V was cut back by 3 bases and J by 2 bases. Germline CDR1 reads DFQATT; CDR2 reads SNEGSKA (reference sequence). The CDR3 totals 14 residues. CDR3 sequence reads: CSASGQGLQETQYF. In DNA, the CDR3 is TGCAGTGCTAGCGGACAGGGATTACAAGAGACCCAGTACTTC.

V usage is TRBV12-3 or TRBV12-4 and J usage is TRBJ2-1; no clear D. Trimming removed 0 bases at V and 7 bases at J, with 7 bases between. CDR3 length: 13 residues. In DNA form, the CDR3 reads TGTGCCAGCAGTTTAGCTAGGTTGAATGAGCAGTTCTTC. It is translated as CASSLARLNEQFF.

The table lists this clonotype with many counts. The CDR3 loop is CASSPGLAGNEQFF. DNA for the CDR3: TGTGCCAGCAGCCCGGGACTAGCTGGCAATGAGCAGTTCTTC. The chain has TRBV11-2 and TRBJ2-1, with 9 bases aligning to TRBD2. With V trimmed by 5 bases and J by 6 bases, 5 bases remained unmatched. Germline assignment: CDR1 SGHAT and CDR2 FQNNGV. The CDR3 sequence is 14 residues long.